These T cell receptor beta chains were read from a single sample in a study of blood T cell repertoires in COVID-19. Sequenced by immunoSEQ multiplex PCR; TCRdb stores in-frame clones only, minus some. This table has tens of thousands of clones, roughly 80% appearing once. The sample taken for sequencing was peripheral blood. Receptors were obtained from a man aged 80 or over with acute or convalescent COVID-19. Both conserved end residues are part of each CDR3. The D gene is left open where the match is weak. Clone size is stated in some rows and not others, as once, few, many or a class when expanded.

-	TRBJ2-2	TRBV5-4	-	TGTGCCAGCAGCTTGGGTCCCGGTTCCACCGGGGAGCTGTTTTTT	CASSLGPGSTGELFF
-	TRBJ1-2	TRBV28	few	TGTGCCAGCAGTTTATCTTTGGGGCGGATCTATGGCTACACCTTC	CASSLSLGRIYGYTF
-	TRBJ1-5	TRBV2	-	TGTGCCAGCTCGGGAGTCGGGAATCAGCCCCAGCATTTT	CASSGVGNQPQHF
-	TRBJ2-3	TRBV30	-	TGTGCCTGGAGTAGGGGGAAGTTTTCAGATACGCAGTATTTT	CAWSRGKFSDTQYF
TRBD1	TRBJ2-7	TRBV5-1	few	TGCGCCAGCAGCTTGGTACCTTCCGGGACAGGCTCCTACGAGCAGTACTTC	CASSLVPSGTGSYEQYF
-	TRBJ2-7	TRBV9	-	-	CASSVGTGSPLYF
TRBD2	TRBJ2-1	TRBV5-1	-	TGCGCCAGCAGCTTGGCGACTAGCGGGGCGCCGGAGCAGTTCTTC	CASSLATSGAPEQFF
-	TRBJ2-7	TRBV6-2/TRBV6-3	-	TGTGCCAGCAGTTACTCGACTACCTACTACGAGCAGTACTTC	CASSYSTTYYEQYF
-	TRBJ2-7	TRBV29-1	-	TGCAGCGTTCCCGCCCGGGGTTTGGGAGGCGAGCAGTACTTC	CSVPARGLGGEQYF
TRBD2	TRBJ2-3	TRBV3-1/TRBV3-2	-	TGTGCCAGCAGTCGGAGCGGGATAAGCACAGATACGCAGTATTTT	CASSRSGISTDTQYF
TRBD2	TRBJ2-5	TRBV11-3	-	TGTGCCAGCAGCTTAGGGCTCCTAGCGGGGGGAAAAGAGACCCAGTACTTC	CASSLGLLAGGKETQYF
-	TRBJ1-6	TRBV6-5	once	TGTGCCAGCAGTTACTCTCCGAGCTCCTATAATTCACCCCTCCACTTT	CASSYSPSSYNSPLHF
TRBD1	TRBJ1-4	TRBV18	-	TGTGCCAGCTCACCCGACAGGGTGAATGAAAAACTGTTTTTT	CASSPDRVNEKLFF
-	TRBJ1-1	TRBV6-5	-	TGTGCCAGCACGCCAGTGAACACTGAAGCTTTCTTT	CASTPVNTEAFF
-	TRBJ1-1	TRBV4-1	-	TGCGCCAGCAGCCCAATGGTGGGGGGTGGCACTGAAGCTTTCTTT	CASSPMVGGGTEAFF
-	TRBJ2-3	TRBV7-6	-	TGTGCCAGCAGCTTAATCTCCGGGTCTAGCACAGATACGCAGTATTTT	CASSLISGSSTDTQYF
TRBD1	TRBJ2-3	TRBV4-2	-	TGTGCCAGCAGCCAAGAGGTACAGGGGGCGGGAGATACGCAGTATTTT	CASSQEVQGAGDTQYF
TRBD1	TRBJ2-6	TRBV29-1	-	TGCAGCGCGCGGACAGGGGGAAGCTCTGGGGCCAACGTCCTGACTTTC	CSARTGGSSGANVLTF
-	TRBJ2-1	TRBV5-4	once	TGTGCCAGCAGCGCCGGGACTCTTGTCAATGAGCAGTTCTTC	CASSAGTLVNEQFF
TRBD2	TRBJ2-7	TRBV30	-	TGTGCCTTAACTGGGAGGGTTGGCTACGAGCAGTACTTC	CALTGRVGYEQYF
-	TRBJ2-6	TRBV7-9	-	TGTGCCAGCAGCTTATACACTGGGGCCAACGTCCTGACTTTC	CASSLYTGANVLTF
TRBD1	TRBJ1-2	TRBV7-6	-	TGTGCCAGCAGACGAGGAACCGGGACAGGGGATGGCTACACCTTC	CASRRGTGTGDGYTF